One and the same sample provided the 30 T cell receptor beta chains below, sequenced in a study of blood T cells in healthy people across ages. Primed by a sample-barcoded 5' primer and a J-beta primer mix, a second PCR proceeded for about 6 to 12 cycles. One entry per CDR3 protein, called by TCRdb with MiXCR from the 5' RACE reads. The sample has roughly 900,000 distinct CDR3 sequences; around 46% are singletons. The specimen was blood. The receptor set was obtained from a man aged 25-45 years in good health.

The rearrangement joins TRBV6-2 or TRBV6-3 to TRBJ2-7; D unclear. The CDR3 is made up of 14 amino acids. Germline values: CDR1 MNHEY, CDR2 SVGEGT. Between the trimmed V and J ends, which lost 0 bases and 7 bases, there was a span of 13 bases. The CDR3 loop is CASSYSGPGWEQYF. In DNA, the CDR3 is TGTGCCAGCAGTTACTCGGGCCCCGGCTGGGAGCAGTACTTC.

The chain has TRBV20-1 and TRBJ1-2; no clear D. The CDR3 has 11 residues. Germline values: CDR1 DFQATT, CDR2 SNEGSKA (reference sequence). V lost 6 bases and J 4 bases, leaving 9 bases between the germline ends. CDR3 nucleotides: TGCAGTGCGGAGGGAACCTATGGCTACACCTTC. Translation: CSAEGTYGYTF.

This sequence joins TRBV20-1 and TRBJ2-1; 11 positions agree with TRBD2. CDR3 length: 15 amino acids. CDR1 DFQATT and CDR2 SNEGSKA come from the germline V gene (reference sequence). The V and J ends lost 3 bases and 7 bases, in that order; junction bases with no gene match: 8. In DNA, the CDR3 is TGCAGTGCTAGGAAACTAGCGGGAGCGTCTAATGAGCAGTTCTTC. This translates into CSARKLAGASNEQFF.

The CDR3 nucleotides are TGTGCCAGCAAGACTACTTACATCGGGGAGCTGTTTTTT. Translation gives CASKTTYIGELFF. The V and J genes are TRBV28 and TRBJ2-2, with D maybe TRBD2 (5 bases). Trimming cost V 7 bases and J 7 bases, with 13 bases left between them. The germline CDR1 and CDR2 sequences are MDHEN and SYDVKM. The CDR3 length is 13 residues.

This clonotype was detected a few times. The J gene is TRBJ2-3, the V gene TRBV27; weak D call: TRBD1 (6 bases). Between the trimmed V and J ends, which lost 7 bases and 7 bases, there was a span of 18 bases. The CDR3 is made up of 14 amino acids. Germline CDR1 MNHEY, CDR2 SMNVEV (reference sequence). The chain's CDR3 is CASIQPGQGYTQYF. DNA for the CDR3: TGTGCCAGCATCCAACCGGGACAAGGGTATACGCAGTATTTT.

V is TRBV20-1 and J is TRBJ2-7; 10 bases line up with TRBD2. Losses at the gene ends were 0 bases for V and 2 bases for J; bases not matched to a gene: 7. The CDR3 totals 16 residues. Germline loops: CDR1 DFQATT, CDR2 SNEGSKA (reference sequence). This CDR3 is CSARDPGLAITYEQYF. CDR3 coding DNA: TGCAGTGCTAGAGACCCGGGACTAGCGATTACCTACGAGCAGTACTTC.

Only a few counts were recorded for this clonotype. This chain uses TRBV24-1 with TRBJ2-7; D perhaps matches TRBD2 (5 bases). Germline CDR1 KGHDR, CDR2 SFDVKD. V was trimmed by 3 bases and J by 9 bases, leaving 14 bases between them. The CDR3 has 13 amino acids. In nucleotides, the CDR3 is TGTGCCACCAGTGATGCAGGACTTCCGCGGCAGTACTTC. Translating gives CATSDAGLPRQYF.

The genes are TRBV7-2 and TRBJ2-2, with 7 bases lining up with TRBD1. This CDR3 has 15 residues. V gave up 5 bases and J gave up 0 bases; unmatched junction bases: 3. Germline V gene data show CDR1 as SGHTA and CDR2 as FQGNSA. The CDR3 DNA reads as TGTGCCAGCAGCCGGGACAGCTCGAACACCGGGGAGCTGTTTTTT. It yields the protein CASSRDSSNTGELFF.

In DNA form, the CDR3 reads TGTGCCAGCAGTTACGCCAAGCACAATGAGCAGTTCTTC. Its protein product is CASSYAKHNEQFF. The chain links TRBV6-2 or TRBV6-3 to TRBJ2-1, with D unresolved. The CDR3 length is 13 residues. Trimming took 2 bases from V and 5 from J, leaving 7 bases between them. CDR1 is MNHEY, CDR2 SVGEGT, per germline.

Regarding this clonotype: One junction end does not reproduce the germline sequence, and a read error may be involved. V gene TRBV7-2 combines with J gene TRBJ2-5; 9 bases match TRBD2. The CDR3 is 17 residues long. Germline assignment: CDR1 SGHTA and CDR2 FQGNSA. CDR3 protein: CASSFQAGGRFQGTQYF. CDR3 sequence (DNA): TGTGCCAGCAGCTTTCAGGCGGGGGGGCGCTTTCAAGGGACCCAGTACTTT.

The gene calls are TRBV10-3 and TRBJ2-2; 8 bases fit TRBD1. The length of the CDR3 is 14 residues. The trim removed 9 bases at V and 0 bases at J, leaving 3 bases unmatched. Germline CDR1 ENHRY, CDR2 SYGVKD. The CDR3 protein is CAIGQGPNTGELFF. The CDR3 bases are TGTGCCATAGGACAGGGCCCGAACACCGGGGAGCTGTTTTTT.

As concerns this clonotype: Since a much larger clone is just one base distant, this may be a read error. The rearrangement links TRBV5-4 to TRBJ2-5, with TRBD1 matching over 9 bases. The V and J ends lost 6 bases and 9 bases, in that order; junction bases with no gene match: 9. Germline V gives CDR1 SGHNT, CDR2 YYREEE (reference sequence). CDR3 size: 13 residues. The DNA of the CDR3 is TGTGCCAGCAAAACAGGGGGCAAGGAGGCCCAGTACTTC. Protein product: CASKTGGKEAQYF.

The chain combines TRBV15 with TRBJ2-3, with D maybe TRBD1 (5 bases). The germline V gene has CDR1 LNHNV and CDR2 YYDKDF (reference sequence). The ends were cut back, 8 bases at V and 2 bases at J, with 8 bases in the middle. CDR3 length equals 12 residues. CDR3 coding DNA: TGTGCCACCCGGACAACCACAGATACGCAGTATTTT. Encoded protein: CATRTTTDTQYF.

The rearrangement uses TRBV6-5 and TRBJ2-5; 10 nucleotides line up with TRBD2. With 6 bases clipped from V and 5 bases from J, the junction kept 3 bases outside the gene matches. The V gene's germline CDR1 is MNHEY and CDR2 SVGAGI. The CDR3 consists of 13 residues. For the CDR3, the DNA is TGTGCCAGCAGCACTAGCGGGGCGGAGACCCAGTACTTC. It is translated as CASSTSGAETQYF.

The rearrangement uses TRBV28 and TRBJ1-1; unclear D gene. The CDR3 spans 11 residues. With 4 bases removed from V and 7 bases from J, the gap between germline ends came to 7 bases. The germline V gene has CDR1 MDHEN and CDR2 SYDVKM. Here the CDR3 reads CASSSTVEAFF. DNA of the CDR3: TGTGCCAGCAGTTCGACTGTTGAAGCTTTCTTT.

With regard to this clonotype: The junction and the germline gene differ at one end; a read error may be behind it. This chain connects TRBV9 to TRBJ1-4; possible D gene TRBD1, 5 bases. This CDR3 is built from 14 residues. Germline loops: CDR1 SGDLS, CDR2 YYNGEE. The CDR3 region has the DNA TGTGCCAGCAGCGTACCAGGGCCTAATGGAAAACTGTTTTTT. Translated: CASSVPGPNGKLFF. The whole variable domain, remainder taken from reference TRBV9 and TRBJ1-4, is DSGVTQTPKHLITATGQRVTLRCSPRSGDLSVYWYQQSLDQGLQFLIQYYNGEERAKGNILERFSAQQFPDLHSELNLSSLELGDSALYFCASSVPGPNGKLFFGSGTQLSVL.

The chain has TRBV5-1 and TRBJ2-1; the D gene is possibly TRBD1 (6 bases). Trimming cost V 1 base and J 8 bases, with 16 bases left between them. Germline CDR1 is SGHRS and CDR2 is YFSETQ. This CDR3 has 15 amino acids. CDR3 protein: CASSLRTALPHEQFF. The CDR3 DNA sequence: TGCGCCAGCAGCTTGAGGACAGCCTTGCCCCATGAGCAGTTCTTC.

Only a few counts were recorded for this clonotype. The J gene is TRBJ1-2, the V gene TRBV10-3, with D unresolved. The length of the CDR3 is 13 residues. CDR1 is ENHRY and CDR2 is SYGVKD in the germline V gene. V was trimmed by 10 bases and J by 6 bases, leaving 18 bases between them. CDR3 in DNA: TGTGCCACCTTGGACGTCGGCCCCCATGGCTACACCTTC. It yields the protein CATLDVGPHGYTF.

The DNA for the CDR3 is TGTGCCAGCAGCCAAGACGGGCCCCGAGGCACAGATACGCAGTATTTT. This codes for CASSQDGPRGTDTQYF. The rearrangement uses TRBV3-1 and TRBJ2-3; D is ambiguous. V shed 0 bases and J shed 1 base, with 11 bases lying between them. Per the germline V gene, CDR1 is LGHDT and CDR2 is YNNKEL (reference sequence). The length of the CDR3 is 16 residues.

The chain carries TRBV5-1 and TRBJ2-1, with D possibly being TRBD1 (5 bases). V was cut by 4 bases and J by 0 bases, with 17 bases left in between. CDR1 and CDR2 (germline): SGHRS, YFSETQ. The CDR3 has 17 amino acids. The CDR3, as DNA: TGCGCCAGCAGCCTAAGACAGCCCACGAGCTCCTACAATGAGCAGTTCTTC. Amino acid sequence: CASSLRQPTSSYNEQFF.

The count of this clonotype is one. The J gene is TRBJ2-7, the V gene TRBV6-6; 13 bases fit TRBD2. Trimming took 6 bases from V and 6 from J; bases not matched to a gene: 5. CDR1 and CDR2 from the germline V gene are MNHNY and SVGAGI (reference sequence). CDR3 length: 14 residues. CDR3 sequence reads: CASRPLAGGLEQYF. The DNA for the CDR3 is TGTGCCAGCAGACCACTAGCGGGGGGGCTCGAGCAGTACTTC.

This clonotype was observed many times. The rearrangement uses TRBV27 and TRBJ1-6, with TRBD1 matching over 8 bases. CDR1 and CDR2 from the germline V gene are MNHEY and SMNVEV (reference sequence). The V and J ends lost 2 bases and 10 bases, in that order; junction bases with no gene match: 13. There are 17 residues in the CDR3. CDR3 nucleotide sequence: TGTGCCAGCAGTTTAGGGGCCCTGACAGGGGACCGGTCACCCCTCCACTTT. Encoded protein: CASSLGALTGDRSPLHF.

This clonotype was seen more than once but under ten times. The CDR3, as DNA: TGCGCCAGCAGCGGTAACAGGGTGGTTAATTCACCCCTCCACTTT. It specifies CASSGNRVVNSPLHF. This chain connects TRBV4-3 to TRBJ1-6; D may be TRBD1 (6 bases). The CDR3 contains 15 residues. Trimming removed 5 bases at V and 6 bases at J, with 14 bases between. Per germline, CDR1 LGHNA and CDR2 YSLEER.

The chain joins TRBV25-1 to TRBJ1-4; D perhaps matches TRBD1 (6 bases). The CDR3 is 15 residues long. CDR1 and CDR2 (germline): MGHDK, SYGVNS. V dropped 3 bases and J dropped 0 bases, with 8 bases sitting between them. The CDR3 is CASSEDRSTNEKLFF. The CDR3 DNA reads as TGTGCCAGCAGTGAGGACAGATCAACTAATGAAAAACTGTTTTTT.

This clonotype was recorded a few times. The rearrangement links TRBV5-1 to TRBJ2-5; TRBD1 matches 8 bases. The J call is doubtful: the DNA matches TRBJ2-7 better. The CDR3 length is 13 residues. CDR1 and CDR2 from the germline V gene are SGHRS and YFSETQ. DNA for the CDR3: TGCGCCAGCAGCACCGGACAGGGTGCCGAGCAGTACTTC. It is translated as CASSTGQGAEQYF.

V gene TRBV28 combines with J gene TRBJ1-2; D is unclear. The CDR3 consists of 14 residues. Germline CDR1 is MDHEN and CDR2 is SYDVKM. V lost 6 bases to trimming and J lost 2 bases, with 13 bases between them. CDR3 residues: CASRAPGNNYGYTF. The CDR3 nucleotides are TGTGCCAGCAGGGCCCCGGGAAACAACTATGGCTACACCTTC.

This chain uses TRBV27 with TRBJ1-2, with 7 bases identical to TRBD1. The ends lost 11 bases at V and 7 bases at J; junction bases unmatched: 13. Germline-derived CDR1 and CDR2 are MNHEY and SMNVEV (reference sequence). The CDR3 is 13 amino acids. CDR3 in DNA: TGTGCCGGCACCCCCGACAGGGTCTCTGGCTACACCTTC. Translating gives CAGTPDRVSGYTF.

The chain carries TRBV20-1 and TRBJ1-5; maybe TRBD1 (6 bases). From germline, CDR1 is DFQATT and CDR2 SNEGSKA (reference sequence). The germline V and J ends were trimmed by 4 bases and 3 bases, with 16 bases remaining between them. The CDR3 consists of 15 residues. In DNA form, the CDR3 reads TGCAGTGCTAACACAGGGAAGGGGGACAATCAGCCCCAGCATTTT. Translation gives CSANTGKGDNQPQHF.

The sample holds a few counts of this clonotype. V is TRBV4-3 and J is TRBJ1-2; TRBD1 might be the D (6 bases). There are 13 residues in the CDR3. In germline, CDR1 is LGHNA, CDR2 YSLEER. The V end lost 4 bases, the J end lost 4 bases, and 10 bases lay between the germline ends. DNA of the CDR3: TGCGCCAGCAGCCTGGACAGCCGCTATGGCTACACCTTC. It translates to CASSLDSRYGYTF.

In its sample, this clonotype was seen a few times. This chain joins TRBV5-1 and TRBJ2-7, with D hard to call. V shed 4 bases and J shed 2 bases, with 7 bases lying between them. Germline-derived CDR1 and CDR2 are SGHRS and YFSETQ. This CDR3 has 12 amino acids. This CDR3 reads CASSMSTYEQYF. CDR3 in DNA: TGCGCCAGCAGCATGTCAACCTACGAGCAGTACTTC. Complete variable domain (other parts from reference TRBV5-1 and TRBJ2-7): KAGVTQTPRYLIKTRGQQVTLSCSPISGHRSVSWYQQTPGQGLQFLFEYFSETQRNKGNFPGRFSGRQFSNSRSEMNVSTLELGDSALYLCASSMSTYEQYFGPGTRLTVT.